This T cell receptor (beta chain) appears in the sequencing data of a study of T cell repertoires in cytomegalovirus infection. In its sample, this clonotype was seen a few times. The antigen is not known. MiXCR, applied by TCRdb to the reads, yields one record per CDR3 protein. The sample includes under 850,000 distinct CDR3 sequences, 30% to 35% of them seen just once. This CDR3 region has 13 residues. Trimming shortened V by 10 bases and J by 6 bases, and 16 bases separated the two germline ends. Germline CDR1 is MNHEY and CDR2 is SVGEGT. Sample: cultured PBMCs, taken from culture after CMV antigen stimulation. This clonotype was obtained from a human donor in good health (CMV status not recorded). Some clones in this sample may be carry-over from other donors' samples. J is TRBJ2-1 and V is TRBV6-2 or TRBV6-3; possible D gene TRBD1, 6 bases. DNA for the CDR3: TGTGCCACTGGAAGGGGGTTGGGCAATGAGCAGTTCTTC. Encoded protein: CATGRGLGNEQFF.